This entry lists 17 T cell receptor beta chains sequenced from one sample in a study of cytomegalovirus exposure and HLA in healthy donors. Repertoires were generated with immunoSEQ multiplex PCR, while TCRdb's copy carries only in-frame clones and drops some. The sample records over 100,000 clones, 85% to 90% being singletons. Input material: PBMCs. These receptor sequences come from a woman younger than 30 in good health and CMV-seronegative.

V usage is TRBV11-2 and J usage is TRBJ2-5; no firm D call. The V gene's germline CDR1 is SGHAT and CDR2 FQNNGV. CDR3 length: 12 residues. V lost 3 bases to trimming and J lost 3 bases, with 5 bases between them. DNA for the CDR3: TGTGCCAGCAGCTTCCAGAAAGAGACCCAGTACTTC. It codes for CASSFQKETQYF.

V usage is TRBV19 and J usage is TRBJ1-2, with 7 bases identical to TRBD1. Per the germline V gene, CDR1 is LNHDA and CDR2 is SQIVND (reference sequence). There are 16 residues in the CDR3. V was clipped by 5 bases and J by 1 base; unmatched bases: 10. This CDR3 reads CASSSGWDRSNYGYTF. The CDR3 DNA sequence: TGTGCCAGTAGTTCTGGGTGGGACAGAAGTAACTATGGCTACACCTTC.

The chain employs TRBV15 and TRBJ2-3, with D possibly TRBD2 on 5 matching bases. V was shortened by 3 bases and J by 0 bases, with 7 bases between the two germline ends. The CDR3 consists of 14 residues. Germline CDR1 LNHNV, CDR2 YYDKDF (reference sequence). The CDR3 region is CATSRDSSTDTQYF. Written as DNA, the CDR3 is TGTGCCACCAGCAGGGACTCGAGCACAGATACGCAGTATTTT.

This chain connects TRBV7-3 to TRBJ2-2; 7 bases are a match to TRBD1. J was trimmed by 6 bases and V by 5 bases; bases with no gene match: 3. CDR1 SGHTA and CDR2 FQGTGA come from the germline V gene. CDR3 length equals 13 residues. The CDR3 sequence is CASSPGQSGELFF. The DNA of the CDR3 is TGTGCCAGCAGCCCGGGACAGTCCGGGGAGCTGTTTTTT.

This chain uses TRBV7-2 with TRBJ2-7, with 10 positions matching TRBD2. The CDR3 runs 17 residues. Germline CDR1 is SGHTA and CDR2 is FQGNSA. V lost 2 bases and J lost 4; bases outside the gene matches: 11. The CDR3 here is CASSLSVPSGSVYEQYF. The CDR3 DNA reads as TGTGCCAGCAGCTTATCTGTCCCTAGCGGGAGCGTATACGAGCAGTACTTC.

DNA for the CDR3: TGCAGCGCTTACTTCGACAGGGAGCCATATACGCAGTATTTT. Encoded protein: CSAYFDREPYTQYF. The chain recombines TRBV29-1 with TRBJ2-3, with TRBD1 identical over 7 bases. Trimming took 7 bases from V and 7 from J; bases not matched to a gene: 14. In germline, CDR1 is SQVTM, CDR2 ANQGSEA. This CDR3 is built from 14 residues.

V is TRBV4-1 and J is TRBJ1-4; TRBD1 matches at 9 bases. The ends lost 2 bases at V and 8 bases at J; junction bases unmatched: 9. CDR1 is MGHRA, CDR2 YSYEKL, per germline. The CDR3 has 16 amino acids. CDR3 in amino acids: CASSQSPTGGEEKLFF. The CDR3 DNA is TGCGCCAGCAGCCAATCACCGACAGGGGGAGAGGAAAAACTGTTTTTT.

This chain joins TRBV5-1 and TRBJ1-3, with D tentatively TRBD1 (6 bases). Germline values: CDR1 SGHRS, CDR2 YFSETQ. V lost 0 bases to trimming and J lost 2 bases, with 9 bases between them. The CDR3 consists of 15 residues. CDR3 loop: CASSLGGGAGNTIYF. CDR3 DNA sequence: TGCGCCAGCAGCTTGGGGGGGGGCGCTGGAAACACCATATATTTT.

This clone has a single count. The CDR3 nucleotides are TGTGCCAGTAGCGGATTTCCAGCGGGAGAGGATAATGAGCAGTTCTTC. Its translation is CASSGFPAGEDNEQFF. The rearrangement uses TRBV19 and TRBJ2-1; TRBD2 aligns across 8 bases. The junction had 14 bases not matched to a gene; V was cut back by 6 bases and J by 7 bases. This CDR3 comprises 16 residues. CDR1 LNHDA and CDR2 SQIVND come from the germline V gene (reference sequence).

The chain joins TRBV2 to TRBJ1-5; 7 bases are a match to TRBD1. V shed 4 bases and J 4 bases; nucleotides not matched to a gene: 4. Germline values: CDR1 SNHLY, CDR2 FYNNEI. This CDR3 region has 14 residues. CDR3 sequence (DNA): TGTGCCAGCAGTGTTTTACAGGGGAATCAGCCCCAGCATTTT. Its protein product is CASSVLQGNQPQHF.

The rearrangement uses TRBV9 and TRBJ1-4; 10 nucleotides align to TRBD1. The J segment lost 8 bases and the V segment lost 4 bases, leaving 8 bases of the junction unmatched. Germline CDR1 and CDR2: SGDLS and YYNGEE. This CDR3 contains 15 residues. Written as DNA, the CDR3 is TGTGCCAGCAGCATTTCCGGGACAGGGGACGAAAAACTGTTTTTT. Protein: CASSISGTGDEKLFF. The complete variable domain, with remaining parts taken from reference TRBV9 and TRBJ1-4, reads DSGVTQTPKHLITATGQRVTLRCSPRSGDLSVYWYQQSLDQGLQFLIQYYNGEERAKGNILERFSAQQFPDLHSELNLSSLELGDSALYFCASSISGTGDEKLFFGSGTQLSVL.

The rearrangement links TRBV18 to TRBJ1-1, with D perhaps TRBD1 (5 bases). Germline CDR1 KGHSH, CDR2 LQKENI. This CDR3 contains 14 residues. Trimming cost V 7 bases and J 1 base, with 13 bases left between them. CDR3: CASLPFRENTEAFF. The CDR3 DNA is TGTGCCAGCTTGCCATTCAGGGAGAACACTGAAGCTTTCTTT. Based on the CDR3 plus reference TRBV18 and TRBJ1-1, the full variable domain is NAGVMQNPRHLVRRRGQEARLRCSPMKGHSHVYWYRQLPEEGLKFMVYLQKENIIDESGMPKERFSAEFPKEGPSILRIQQVVRGDSAAYFCASLPFRENTEAFFGQGTRLTVV.

The V gene is TRBV9, the J gene TRBJ2-5; 9 nucleotides align to TRBD1. Losses at the gene ends were 4 bases for V and 7 bases for J; bases not matched to a gene: 8. The germline V gene encodes CDR1 SGDLS and CDR2 YYNGEE. The CDR3 extends over 14 amino acids. CDR3 protein: CASSPTGGDGTQYF. The CDR3 region has the DNA TGTGCCAGCAGCCCAACAGGGGGCGATGGGACCCAGTACTTC.

The CDR3 DNA is TGCGCCAGCAGGTTAGCGGGGGGAAGGACAGATACGCAGTATTTT. This codes for CASRLAGGRTDTQYF. The rearrangement joins TRBV10-2 to TRBJ2-3; 10 nucleotides match TRBD2. Germline CDR1 and CDR2: WSHSY and SAAADI. The CDR3 loop spans 15 amino acids. The junction had 6 bases not matched to a gene; V was cut back by 6 bases and J by 3 bases.

The chain employs TRBV7-8 and TRBJ2-3; D unclear. The CDR3 contains 14 residues. CDR1 is SGHVS and CDR2 is FQNEAQ in the germline V gene. Trimming took off 6 bases at V and 2 bases at J, with 12 bases between the two ends. CDR3 DNA: TGTGCCAGCAGTTCCGGGTACAACACAGATACGCAGTATTTT. It specifies CASSSGYNTDTQYF.

This clone was observed once. This sequence joins TRBV29-1 and TRBJ2-1, with 8 positions matching TRBD2. This CDR3 spans 12 amino acids. From germline, CDR1 is SQVTM and CDR2 ANQGSEA. V lost 6 bases to trimming and J lost 10 bases; unmatched junction nucleotides: 8. The CDR3 spells CSVWPGGTEQFF. For the CDR3, the DNA is TGCAGCGTATGGCCGGGAGGGACCGAGCAGTTCTTC.

The rearrangement links TRBV10-3 to TRBJ1-1; TRBD1 might be the D (5 bases). This CDR3 region has 13 residues. The V gene's germline CDR1 is ENHRY and CDR2 SYGVKD. Trimming pared 10 bases from V and 3 bases from J, leaving 15 bases between. The DNA for the CDR3 is TGTGCCACCGAAGGCGGGGGGGACACTGAAGCTTTCTTT. Translation: CATEGGGDTEAFF.